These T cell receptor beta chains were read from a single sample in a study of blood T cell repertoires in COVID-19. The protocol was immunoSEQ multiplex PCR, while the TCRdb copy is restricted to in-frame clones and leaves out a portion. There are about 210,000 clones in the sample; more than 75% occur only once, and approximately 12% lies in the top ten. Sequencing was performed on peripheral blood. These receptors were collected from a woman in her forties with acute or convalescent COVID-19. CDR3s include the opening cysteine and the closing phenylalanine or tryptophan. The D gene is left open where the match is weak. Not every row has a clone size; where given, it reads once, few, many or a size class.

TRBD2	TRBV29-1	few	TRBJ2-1	TGCAGCATTTTAGCGGGCCTGAGCTCCTACAATGAGCAGTTCTTC	CSILAGLSSYNEQFF
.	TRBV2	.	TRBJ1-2	TGTGCCAGCAGTGAGAGGGGGAATAACTATGGCTACACCTTC	CASSERGNNYGYTF
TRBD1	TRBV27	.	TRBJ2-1	TGTGCCAGCAGTTTATTACCCGGACAGGGGGTTTACAATGAGCAGTTCTTC	CASSLLPGQGVYNEQFF
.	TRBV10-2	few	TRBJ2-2	TGCGCCAGCACCCGGGGGTCCGGGGAGCTGTTTTTT	CASTRGSGELFF
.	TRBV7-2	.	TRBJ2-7	TGTGCCAGCAGCTTTGAGGGCGGCGCCTTCTACGAGCAGTACTTC	CASSFEGGAFYEQYF
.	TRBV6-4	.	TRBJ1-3	TGTGCCAGCAGTGACTTGCAGATCTCTGGAAACACCATATATTTT	CASSDLQISGNTIYF
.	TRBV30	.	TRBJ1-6	TGTGCCTGGAGTGTAGAAGGGAGCTCCTATAATTCACCCCTCCACTTT	CAWSVEGSSYNSPLHF
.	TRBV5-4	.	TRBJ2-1	TGTGCCAGCAGCTTTTATTCCTACAATGAGCAGTTCTTC	CASSFYSYNEQFF
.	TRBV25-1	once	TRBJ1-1	TGTGCCAGCAGTGCCCAACAGGGAGGGAGTAAGTTTTACACTGAAGCTTTCTTT	CASSAQQGGSKFYTEAFF
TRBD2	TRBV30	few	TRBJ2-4	TGTGCCTGGAGCCCTCAACTACTAGCGGGAGTGGGGAACATTCAGTACTTC	CAWSPQLLAGVGNIQYF
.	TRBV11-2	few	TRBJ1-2	TGTGCCAGCAGCTTGAGGACAAACTCTAACTATGGCTACACCTTC	CASSLRTNSNYGYTF
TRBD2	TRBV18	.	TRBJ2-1	TGTGCCAGCTCACCAGGACTAGCGGGTGGTGAGCAGTTCTTC	CASSPGLAGGEQFF
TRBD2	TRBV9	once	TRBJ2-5	TGTGCCAGCAGCCCCCGCCTAGCGGGAGTGCCGGAGACCCAGTACTTC	CASSPRLAGVPETQYF
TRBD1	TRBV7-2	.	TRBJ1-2	TGTGCCAGCAGCTCCAGGATTACAACAGGGGGTCATGGCTACACCTTC	CASSSRITTGGHGYTF
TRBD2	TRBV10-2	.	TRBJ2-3	TGCGCCAGCAGTGAGACCGGGACTAGCGGACCCGGTGTGGCTAGCACAGATACGCAGTATTTT	CASSETGTSGPGVASTDTQYF
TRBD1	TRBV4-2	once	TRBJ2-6	TGTGCCAGCAGCCAGGAGGGACAGGGGGTCGGCACTGGGGCCAACGTCCTGACTTTC	CASSQEGQGVGTGANVLTF
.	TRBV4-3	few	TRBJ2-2	TGCGCCAGCAGCCCGACTGACCTCGCCGGGGAGCTGTTTTTT	CASSPTDLAGELFF
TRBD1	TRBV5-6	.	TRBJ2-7	TGTGCCAGCAGCAGCACCTACAGGGGGGAGAATTACGAGCAGTACTTC	CASSSTYRGENYEQYF
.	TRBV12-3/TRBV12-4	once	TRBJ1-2	TGTGCCAGCAGTTTATCTTCGGTATATGGCTACACCTTC	CASSLSSVYGYTF
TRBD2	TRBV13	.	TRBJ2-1	TGTGCCAGCAGCTTAAGACGACTAGCGGGAGAATCTGAGCAGTTCTTC	CASSLRRLAGESEQFF
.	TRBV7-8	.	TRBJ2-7	TGTGCCAGCAGCTCTCCTTGGCAGTCAAACCTGGACGAGCAGTACTTC	CASSSPWQSNLDEQYF
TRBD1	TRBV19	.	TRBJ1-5	TGTGCCAGTAGTACGTCGGACAGGGGGCTTGGTCAGCCCCAGCATTTT	CASSTSDRGLGQPQHF